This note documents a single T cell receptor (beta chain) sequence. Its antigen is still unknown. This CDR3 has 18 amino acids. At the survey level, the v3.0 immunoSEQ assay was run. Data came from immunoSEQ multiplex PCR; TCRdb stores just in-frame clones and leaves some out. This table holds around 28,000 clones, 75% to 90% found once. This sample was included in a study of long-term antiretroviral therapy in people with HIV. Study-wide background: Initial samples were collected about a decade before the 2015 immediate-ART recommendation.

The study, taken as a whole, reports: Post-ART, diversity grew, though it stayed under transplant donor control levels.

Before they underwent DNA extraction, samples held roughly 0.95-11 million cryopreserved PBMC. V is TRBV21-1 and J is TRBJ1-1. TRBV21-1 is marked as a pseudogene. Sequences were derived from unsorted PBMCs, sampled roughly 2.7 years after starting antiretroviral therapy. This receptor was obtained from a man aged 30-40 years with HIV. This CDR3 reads CASSKALQVVLEDTEAFF. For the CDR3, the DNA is TGTGCCAGCAGCAAAGCGCTACAGGTTGTTTTGGAGGACACTGAAGCTTTCTTT.